This is a list of T cell receptor beta chains from one sample in a study of blood T cell repertoires in COVID-19. The assay was immunoSEQ multiplex PCR, and TCRdb's table has in-frame clones only and misses some. The table lists 63,000 or so clones, more than 75% of them singletons, with approximately 1.5% in the top ten. The sample comprised peripheral blood. These receptors all stem from a human donor in a cohort sampled during active COVID-19. The CDR3 runs from the conserved cysteine through the conserved F or W. D genes are given only for firm matches. Clone size appears in some rows only: once, few, many, or a class for an expanded clone.

TRBD1	TRBV2	.	TRBJ1-6	TGTGCCAGCAATGCGGGACAGAGTAATTCACCCCTCCACTTT	CASNAGQSNSPLHF
TRBD2	TRBV9	.	TRBJ2-3	TGTGCCAGCAGCCTTAAACTAGCGGGAGCAGATACGCAGTATTTT	CASSLKLAGADTQYF
TRBD2	TRBV11-3	.	TRBJ2-3	TGTGCCAGCAGCTCCTCCAGCGGGAGGGCCGTGGATACGCAGTATTTT	CASSSSSGRAVDTQYF
.	TRBV25-1	once	TRBJ2-7	TGTGCCAGCAGTATCGCCGGTGGCTCCTACGAGCAGTACTTC	CASSIAGGSYEQYF
TRBD1	TRBV5-1	.	TRBJ2-7	TGCGCCAGCGGCTTGGGGACAGGGTCCTACGAGCAGTACTTC	CASGLGTGSYEQYF
TRBD2	TRBV20-1	.	TRBJ2-1	TGCAGTGCTAGTTGGGTAGCGGGAGGAGCGGATGAGCAGTTCTTC	CSASWVAGGADEQFF
.	TRBV6-5	.	TRBJ2-7	TGTGCCAGCAGTTACGGCCGGGACATCACCTACGAGCAGTACTTC	CASSYGRDITYEQYF
.	TRBV5-1	.	TRBJ2-5	TGCGCCAGCAGCTTGGCCGGCGGCCACGAGGAGACCCAGTACTTC	CASSLAGGHEETQYF
.	TRBV6-5	.	TRBJ2-2	TGTGCCAGCAGAGCCCTGCGAGGAATCACCGGGGAGCTGTTTTTT	CASRALRGITGELFF
TRBD2	TRBV11-2	.	TRBJ2-1	TGTGCCAGCAGCCTTGAGCGGGAAAAACATGAGCAGTTCTTC	CASSLEREKHEQFF
TRBD1	TRBV5-5	.	TRBJ2-5	TGTGCCAGCAGCGGACAGGGCACGGGGTGGGAGACCCAGTACTTC	CASSGQGTGWETQYF
.	TRBV6-5	.	TRBJ1-4	TGTGCCAGCAGTTTAACAACGACGGGTGGAAAAGAAAAACTGTTTTTT	CASSLTTTGGKEKLFF
TRBD2	TRBV5-6	.	TRBJ2-3	TGTGCCAGCAGTGAAGCGACTAGCGGGGCTTTCACAGATACGCAGTATTTT	CASSEATSGAFTDTQYF
TRBD1	TRBV10-1	.	TRBJ2-1	TGCGCCAGCGGACAGGGGGCTTACAATGAGCAGTTCTTC	CASGQGAYNEQFF
.	TRBV3-1/TRBV3-2	once	TRBJ2-5	TGTGCCAGCAGGCGGGGGCAGGAGACCCAGTACTTC	CASRRGQETQYF
.	TRBV9	.	TRBJ2-3	TGTGCCAGCAGCCCCCAAGTACCTAGCGTAGCTAGCACAGATACGCAGTATTTT	CASSPQVPSVASTDTQYF
.	TRBV27	once	TRBJ2-3	TGTGCCAGCAGTTTATCTATGGGACTTTACACAGATACGCAGTATTTT	CASSLSMGLYTDTQYF
.	TRBV5-6	.	TRBJ2-3	TGTGCCAGCAGCTTGAGGGTCGTCGGGGGCACAGATACGCAGTATTTT	CASSLRVVGGTDTQYF
.	TRBV10-3	.	TRBJ2-1	TGTGCCATCAGCCCGGGAGTGGGCTCCTACAATGAGCAGTTCTTC	CAISPGVGSYNEQFF
.	TRBV28	.	TRBJ2-3	TGTGCCAGCAGTTCTCTAGACACAGATACGCAGTATTTT	CASSSLDTDTQYF
TRBD1	TRBV5-1	.	TRBJ2-5	TGCGCCAGCAGCTTCGGACAGGGCCAAGAGACCCAGTACTTC	CASSFGQGQETQYF
.	TRBV14	.	TRBJ2-1	TGTGCCAGCAGCCAAGAAGGCGGGATCTCCTACAATGAGCAGTTCTTC	CASSQEGGISYNEQFF
.	TRBV7-9	once	TRBJ2-7	TGTGCCAGCAGCTTAGCTCCTGCCGGGGACGAGCAGTACTTC	CASSLAPAGDEQYF
.	TRBV5-6	.	TRBJ2-7	TGTGCCAGCAGCCAAGGACAGTTCTCCTACGAGCAGTACTTC	CASSQGQFSYEQYF
.	TRBV7-3	once	TRBJ2-5	TGTGCCAGCAGCTTAGGTCCTAGCCAAGAGACCCAGTACTTC	CASSLGPSQETQYF
.	TRBV6-5	.	TRBJ2-2	TGTGCCAGCAGCACAGGAGCCGGGGAGCTGTTTTTT	CASSTGAGELFF
.	TRBV5-1	.	TRBJ2-7	TGCGCCAGCAGCCCGAAAGGCGGTTCGTCCTACGAGCAGTACTTC	CASSPKGGSSYEQYF
.	TRBV24-1	.	TRBJ2-2	TGTGCCACCAGTGCTTCACAGGCGAACACCGGGGAGCTGTTTTTT	CATSASQANTGELFF